The source of this T cell receptor beta chain is a study of T cell repertoires in cytomegalovirus infection. The CDR3 extends over 14 amino acids. V lost 7 bases, J lost 1 base, and 13 bases lay in between. Germline CDR1 is MNHEY and CDR2 is SMNVEV (reference sequence). Ten or more counts support this clonotype. Each CDR3 protein gets one entry after TCRdb re-called the reads with MiXCR. This table holds 200,000 to 300,000 distinct CDR3 sequences, roughly 9% found once. The sequencing input was PBMCs. This sequence originates from a human donor in good health (CMV status not recorded). Some clones in this sample may be carry-over from other donors' samples. The chain joins TRBV27 to TRBJ2-5; unclear D gene. CDR3 DNA sequence: TGTGCCAGCAAAGCCACGAGATCCCAAGAGACCCAGTACTTC. Its protein is CASKATRSQETQYF.